Described below is a single TCR beta chain sequence and its context. The method was immunoSEQ multiplex PCR; TCRdb's version includes in-frame clones alone and lacks a portion of them. The repertoire consists of 6,000 or so clones, with roughly 91% occurring once and the leading ten covering under 7.5%. These data originate in a study of blood T cell repertoires in COVID-19. Study details: Italy, Spain and the United States were the sources of the convalescent and acute COVID-19 samples. The analysed material was cDNA or gDNA that came from T cells, B-cell-depleted T cells, or PBMCs.

Germline V lookup: CDR1 SGHNT, CDR2 YYREEE (reference sequence). There are 16 residues in the CDR3. The V and J ends lost 3 bases and 3 bases, in that order; junction bases with no gene match: 10. The J gene is TRBJ2-7, the V gene TRBV5-4; 9 nucleotides align to TRBD1. The receptor was derived from a human donor in a cohort sampled during active COVID-19. The sequenced material came from peripheral blood. In DNA form, the CDR3 reads TGTGCCAGCAGCTACGGGACAGGGTTTGGACTCTACGAGCAGTACTTC. This encodes CASSYGTGFGLYEQYF.